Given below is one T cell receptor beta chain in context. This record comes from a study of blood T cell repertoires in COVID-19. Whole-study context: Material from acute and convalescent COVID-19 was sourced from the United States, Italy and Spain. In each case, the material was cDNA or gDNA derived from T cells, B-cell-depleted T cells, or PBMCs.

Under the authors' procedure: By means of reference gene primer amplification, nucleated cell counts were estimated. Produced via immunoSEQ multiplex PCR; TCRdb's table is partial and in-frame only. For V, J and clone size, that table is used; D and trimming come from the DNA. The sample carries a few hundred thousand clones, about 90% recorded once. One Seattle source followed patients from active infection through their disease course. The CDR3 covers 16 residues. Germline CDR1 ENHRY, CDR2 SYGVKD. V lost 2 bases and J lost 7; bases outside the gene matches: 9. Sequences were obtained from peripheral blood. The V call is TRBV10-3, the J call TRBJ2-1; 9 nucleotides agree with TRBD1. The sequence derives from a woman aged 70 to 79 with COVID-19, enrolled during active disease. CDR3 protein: CAISEPRGQGRNEQFF. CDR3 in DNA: TGTGCCATCAGTGAGCCGCGGGGACAGGGTAGGAATGAGCAGTTCTTC.